This paragraph covers one T cell receptor (beta chain) sequence. The record originates from a study of blood T cells in healthy people across ages. Then a second PCR, running about 6 to 12 cycles, was carried out with a sample-barcoded 5' primer and a J-beta primer mix. Every cDNA molecule carried a tag from a template-switch adaptor bearing 12 random nucleotides. TCRdb re-derived calls from the 5' RACE reads in MiXCR, one entry per CDR3 protein. Here the sample spans over a million distinct CDR3 sequences, roughly a quarter being singletons. CDR3 length equals 15 residues. Per germline, CDR1 SGHRS and CDR2 YFSETQ. V was pared by 5 bases and J by 8 bases, with 20 bases between. These data were also filed under a second study, of T cells of mothers and their children.

The sequencing sample was made of blood. The sequence was obtained from a girl aged 2-10 years in good health. The V and J genes are TRBV5-1 and TRBJ2-1; weak D call: TRBD2 (6 bases). The CDR3, as DNA: TGCGCCAGCAGGCAACCGTCCGGGAGCACCCATGAGCAGTTCTTC. This gives the protein CASRQPSGSTHEQFF.